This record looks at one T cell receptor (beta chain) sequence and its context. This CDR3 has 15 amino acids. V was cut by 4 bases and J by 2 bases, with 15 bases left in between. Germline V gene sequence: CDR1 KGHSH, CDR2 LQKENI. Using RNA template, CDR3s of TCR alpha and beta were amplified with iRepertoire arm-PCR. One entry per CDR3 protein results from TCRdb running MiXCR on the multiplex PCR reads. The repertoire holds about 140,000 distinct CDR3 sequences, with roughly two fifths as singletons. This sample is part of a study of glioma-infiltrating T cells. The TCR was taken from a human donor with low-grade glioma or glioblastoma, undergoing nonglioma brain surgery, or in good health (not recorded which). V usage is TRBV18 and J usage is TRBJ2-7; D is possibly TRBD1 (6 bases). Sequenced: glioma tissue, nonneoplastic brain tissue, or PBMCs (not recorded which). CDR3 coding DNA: TGTGCCAGCTCACTAGGACAGTTACGAACCTACGAGCAGTACTTC. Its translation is CASSLGQLRTYEQYF. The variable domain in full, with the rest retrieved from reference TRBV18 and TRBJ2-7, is NAGVMQNPRHLVRRRGQEARLRCSPMKGHSHVYWYRQLPEEGLKFMVYLQKENIIDESGMPKERFSAEFPKEGPSILRIQQVVRGDSAAYFCASSLGQLRTYEQYFGPGTRLTVT.